What follows are 27 T cell receptor beta chains derived from one specimen sequenced in a study of T cell repertoires in cytomegalovirus infection. The antigens for these receptors are not known. TCRdb processed the reads anew with MiXCR; each CDR3 protein has one entry. The table has about a million distinct CDR3 sequences, roughly a third seen once. This specimen consisted of cultured CD8+ T cells from PBMCs, obtained from culture after CMV antigen stimulation. These receptors were collected from a human donor in good health (CMV status not recorded). Some clones in this sample may be carry-over from other donors' samples.

The chain uses TRBV19 and TRBJ2-7; 7 nucleotides agree with TRBD2. In germline, CDR1 is LNHDA, CDR2 SQIVND (reference sequence). The CDR3 spans 12 residues. V lost 8 bases and J lost 3; bases outside the gene matches: 4. The CDR3: CASSGGYYEQYF. As DNA, the CDR3 is TGTGCCAGTTCGGGAGGCTACTACGAGCAGTACTTC.

V gene TRBV6-5 combines with J gene TRBJ2-3; 9 positions agree with TRBD2. V lost 0 bases, J lost 3 bases, and 4 bases stayed unmatched. Germline assignment: CDR1 MNHEY and CDR2 SVGAGI. The CDR3 totals 16 residues. CDR3 residues: CASSYSAGGGTDTQYF. The CDR3 DNA reads TGTGCCAGCAGTTACTCTGCGGGGGGGGGAACAGATACGCAGTATTTT.

This clonotype has more than one count but fewer than ten. This chain links TRBV7-2 with TRBJ2-1; tentatively, D is TRBD2 (7 bases). Trimming pared 5 bases from V and 7 bases from J, leaving 21 bases between. The CDR3 length is 16 residues. Per the germline V gene, CDR1 is SGHTA and CDR2 is FQGNSA. As DNA, the CDR3 is TGTGCCAGCAGCGAACGTAGGGGGGGGTCGTATAATGAGCAGTTCTTC. This translates into CASSERRGGSYNEQFF.

Many counts were recorded for this clonotype. V is TRBV7-2 and J is TRBJ1-6; 12 nucleotides match TRBD1. This CDR3 spans 19 amino acids. The trim removed 3 bases at V and 0 bases at J, leaving 6 bases unmatched. In germline, CDR1 is SGHTA, CDR2 FQGNSA. CDR3 residues: CASSFRDRGLSSYNSPLHF. In DNA form, the CDR3 reads TGTGCCAGCAGCTTCCGGGACAGGGGGCTCAGCTCCTATAATTCACCCCTCCACTTT.

This clonotype was counted many times. The chain combines TRBV7-2 with TRBJ2-7; TRBD2 might be the D (7 bases). This CDR3 spans 14 amino acids. Germline loops: CDR1 SGHTA, CDR2 FQGNSA. The V gene lost 1 base and the J gene lost 5 bases, with 12 bases spanning the gap. CDR3 amino acids: CASSLVGGEDEQYF. CDR3 nucleotide sequence: TGTGCCAGCAGCTTAGTAGGGGGGGAGGACGAGCAGTACTTC.

Regarding this clonotype: The junction differs from germline at one of its ends, possibly a read error. The chain carries TRBV7-3 and TRBJ2-1, with TRBD1 matching 7 bases. The CDR3 runs to 15 residues. CDR1 is SGHTA, CDR2 FQGTGA, per germline. CDR3 in amino acids: CASSLTGVIYNKQFF. In DNA form, the CDR3 reads TGTGCCAGCAGCCTAACAGGGGTAATCTACAATAAGCAGTTCTTC. The entire variable domain, with the rest obtained from reference TRBV7-3 and TRBJ2-1, is as follows: GAGVSQTPSNKVTEKGKYVELRCDPISGHTALYWYRQSLGQGPEFLIYFQGTGAADDSGLPNDRFFAVRPEGSVSTLKIQRTERGDSAVYLCASSLTGVIYNKQFFGPGTRLTVL.

This clonotype was recorded at least ten times. The chain carries TRBV7-2 and TRBJ2-4, with 7 positions matching TRBD1. The J segment lost 0 bases and the V segment lost 5 bases, leaving 1 base of the junction unmatched. CDR3 length: 14 amino acids. Looked up from germline, CDR1 is SGHTA and CDR2 is FQGNSA. As DNA, the CDR3 is TGTGCCAGCAGCAGACAGGGAGCCAAAAACATTCAGTACTTC. As protein: CASSRQGAKNIQYF.

The chain recombines TRBV6-6 with TRBJ1-2; D ambiguous. Germline values: CDR1 MNHNY, CDR2 SVGAGI (reference sequence). V lost 2 bases, J lost 4 bases, and 14 bases lay in between. This CDR3 is built from 15 residues. CDR3 sequence reads: CASSYEAEQLYGYTF. As DNA, the CDR3 is TGTGCCAGCAGTTACGAGGCGGAGCAGCTCTATGGCTACACCTTC.

The rearrangement links TRBV19 to TRBJ1-1; TRBD1 aligns across 9 bases. This CDR3 is 14 amino acids long. The J segment lost 5 bases and the V segment lost 6 bases, leaving 7 bases of the junction unmatched. Germline values: CDR1 LNHDA, CDR2 SQIVND (reference sequence). CDR3 sequence: CASSYGTGLTEAFF. In DNA form, the CDR3 reads TGTGCCAGTAGCTACGGGACAGGGCTTACTGAAGCTTTCTTT.

The genes are TRBV7-2 and TRBJ2-7, with 8 nucleotides matching TRBD1. Germline CDR1 and CDR2: SGHTA and FQGNSA. The CDR3 consists of 17 residues. V was pared by 5 bases and J by 0 bases, with 12 bases of the junction left unmatched. CDR3 coding DNA: TGTGCCAGCAGCAAAAGTCTGGGGACAGGATCCTCCTACGAGCAGTACTTC. Protein sequence: CASSKSLGTGSSYEQYF.

Only a few counts were recorded for this clonotype. Germline and junction disagree at one end, which may indicate a read error. The genes are TRBV4-1 and TRBJ2-1; D tentatively fits TRBD1 or TRBD2 (5 bases each). The CDR3 contains 14 residues. Germline-derived CDR1 and CDR2 are MGHRA and YSYEKL. CDR3 protein: CASSQDLQGRAQFF. The CDR3 DNA reads as TGTGCCAGCAGCCAAGATCTTCAGGGACGCGCGCAGTTCTTC.

The chain is built from TRBV7-6 and TRBJ1-1, with TRBD1 identical over 9 bases. The germline CDR1 and CDR2 sequences are SGHVS and FNYEAQ. V shed 4 bases, J shed 1 base, and the junction held 4 bases outside the gene matches. The CDR3 runs 15 residues. As DNA, the CDR3 is TGTGCCAGCAGCTCGGGACAGGGAACGAACACTGAAGCTTTCTTT. Its translation is CASSSGQGTNTEAFF.

V and J are TRBV19 and TRBJ1-2; D uncertain. The CDR3 length is 14 residues. Germline CDR1 reads LNHDA; CDR2 reads SQIVND (reference sequence). V lost 3 bases, J lost 6 bases, and 14 bases lay in between. CDR3 coding DNA: TGTGCCAGTAGTATGAGCGTCGGAGGGCATGGCTACACCTTC. Translating gives CASSMSVGGHGYTF.

The genes are TRBV5-3 and TRBJ2-1; D unresolved. TRBV5-3 counts as an open reading frame of uncertain function. The CDR3 loop spans 12 amino acids. V was pared by 8 bases and J by 10 bases, with 16 bases between. The CDR3 DNA sequence: TGTGCCAGCTCGATCTGGGTTCAGGAGCAGTTCTTC. This encodes CASSIWVQEQFF.

The V and J genes are TRBV5-5 and TRBJ2-3; 9 nucleotides line up with TRBD2. V dropped 2 bases and J dropped 1; count of bases not matched to a gene: 11. The germline gives CDR1 SGHKS, CDR2 YYEKEE (reference sequence). The CDR3 runs to 18 residues. The CDR3 bases are TGTGCCAGCAGCTTATTATGGCGGGGGGGTTCGGGCACAGATACGCAGTATTTT. It codes for CASSLLWRGGSGTDTQYF. Drawing the rest from reference TRBV5-5 and TRBJ2-3, the complete variable domain is DAGVTQSPTHLIKTRGQQVTLRCSPISGHKSVSWYQQVLGQGPQFIFQYYEKEERGRGNFPDRFSARQFPNYSSELNVNALLLGDSALYLCASSLLWRGGSGTDTQYFGPGTRLTVL.

On this clonotype: One junction end does not reproduce the germline sequence, and a read error may be involved. The rearrangement joins TRBV4-2 to TRBJ1-2; D possibly corresponds to TRBD1 (6 bases). The CDR3 runs 14 residues. Germline V gene data show CDR1 as LGHNA and CDR2 as YNFKEQ. The DNA of the CDR3 is TGTGCCAACAGCCAAGATGGCGGGGGCAGAGGCTACACCTTC. Amino acid sequence: CANSQDGGGRGYTF.

The V and J genes are TRBV7-9 and TRBJ2-1; 9 bases are shared with TRBD1. CDR1 and CDR2 from the germline V gene are SEHNR and FQNEAQ (reference sequence). V shed 6 bases and J 3 bases; nucleotides not matched to a gene: 6. This CDR3 spans 15 amino acids. The CDR3 DNA is TGTGCCAGCAGGCCTGGGGACAGGGACTACAATGAGCAGTTCTTC. Its protein is CASRPGDRDYNEQFF. Using reference TRBV7-9 and TRBJ2-1 for the parts outside the CDR3, the full variable domain is DTGVSQNPRHKITKRGQNVTFRCDPISEHNRLYWYRQTLGQGPEFLTYFQNEAQLEKSRLLSDRFSAERPKGSFSTLEIQRTEQGDSAMYLCASRPGDRDYNEQFFGPGTRLTVL.

V is TRBV7-9 and J is TRBJ1-2; D may be TRBD1 (5 bases). Germline-derived CDR1 and CDR2 are SEHNR and FQNEAQ (reference sequence). The CDR3 is 16 residues long. Trimming shortened V by 5 bases and J by 4 bases, and 20 bases separated the two germline ends. The CDR3 coding sequence is TGTGCCAGCAGCCCCTCGAGGACCGGGGGGTTCTATGGCTACACCTTC. Its protein product is CASSPSRTGGFYGYTF.

The CDR3 is CASSPYRAPYNGYTF. DNA for the CDR3: TGTGCCAGCAGCCCATACAGGGCACCCTATAATGGCTACACCTTC. The chain is built from TRBV14 and TRBJ1-2; tentative D call: TRBD1 (6 bases). Per germline, CDR1 SGHDN and CDR2 FVKESK. This CDR3 spans 15 amino acids. Trimming took off 4 bases at V and 6 bases at J, with 18 bases between the two ends. Combining the CDR3 with reference TRBV14 and TRBJ1-2 gives the whole variable domain EAGVTQFPSHSVIEKGQTVTLRCDPISGHDNLYWYRRVMGKEIKFLLHFVKESKQDESGMPNNRFLAERTGGTYSTLKVQPAELEDSGVYFCASSPYRAPYNGYTFGSGTRLTVV.

This rearrangement joins TRBV9 to TRBJ2-2; the match to TRBD1 covers 9 bases. The CDR3 is 17 residues long. Germline-derived CDR1 and CDR2 are SGDLS and YYNGEE. After removal of 0 bases from V and 0 bases from J, the junction contained 3 bases not matched to a gene. CDR3 sequence (DNA): TGTGCCAGCAGCGTAGTCCGACAGGGGGCGAACACCGGGGAGCTGTTTTTT. It encodes CASSVVRQGANTGELFF.

There are a few counts of this clonotype. This chain connects TRBV19 to TRBJ2-3; 9 nucleotides match TRBD1. The CDR3 is 15 residues long. J lost 4 bases, V lost 8 bases, and 10 bases had no gene match. Germline CDR1 reads LNHDA; CDR2 reads SQIVND (reference sequence). CDR3 DNA sequence: TGTGCCAGTCGCGCCCGGGACAGGGCATCAGATACGCAGTATTTT. Amino acid sequence: CASRARDRASDTQYF.

The chain has TRBV27 and TRBJ2-3; TRBD2 matches 9 bases. CDR3 length: 17 residues. With V trimmed by 3 bases and J by 3 bases, 10 bases remained unmatched. CDR1 is MNHEY, CDR2 SMNVEV, per germline (reference sequence). The CDR3 spells CASSFSLAGTLTDTQYF. The CDR3 DNA is TGTGCCAGCAGTTTCTCTCTAGCGGGGACTTTAACAGATACGCAGTATTTT.

This clonotype occurred many times. The V gene is TRBV7-6, the J gene TRBJ2-7, with unresolved D. This CDR3 comprises 13 residues. Germline values: CDR1 SGHVS, CDR2 FNYEAQ. Deletions cut 2 bases from V and 3 bases from J, with 8 bases between. In DNA form, the CDR3 reads TGTGCCAGCAGCTTAAATTCTCTCTACGAGCAGTACTTC. Its protein product is CASSLNSLYEQYF.

V and J are TRBV4-3 and TRBJ2-5; D possibly corresponds to TRBD1 (6 bases). CDR3 length: 15 residues. CDR1 and CDR2 (germline): LGHNA, YSLEER. V was pared by 2 bases and J by 2 bases, with 12 bases between. DNA of the CDR3: TGCGCCAGCAGCCAAACCGACAGGCCACAAGAGACCCAGTACTTC. It codes for CASSQTDRPQETQYF.

CDR3 sequence: CASSLRTSGGIDNEQFF. The CDR3 DNA is TGTGCCAGCAGCCTACGGACTAGCGGGGGGATCGACAATGAGCAGTTCTTC. V gene TRBV4-2 combines with J gene TRBJ2-1, with 14 positions matching TRBD2. Germline V CDR1 and CDR2: LGHNA, YNFKEQ. This CDR3 is built from 17 residues. The trim removed 4 bases at V and 5 bases at J, leaving 7 bases unmatched.

This clonotype showed up many times. The chain combines TRBV7-9 with TRBJ1-1; 11 positions match TRBD1. The CDR3 has 15 residues. Germline V gives CDR1 SEHNR, CDR2 FQNEAQ (reference sequence). J gave up 4 bases and V 5 bases, and 6 bases lay outside the gene matches. CDR3 DNA sequence: TGTGCCAGCAGCGGTACCGGGACAGGGGGCACTGAAGCTTTCTTT. Amino acids: CASSGTGTGGTEAFF.

This clonotype has a handful of counts. The chain combines TRBV7-9 with TRBJ2-5, with D perhaps TRBD1 or TRBD2 (5 bases each). This CDR3 contains 20 residues. CDR1 and CDR2 (germline): SEHNR, FQNEAQ (reference sequence). Trimming took 2 bases from V and 0 from J, leaving 25 bases between them. CDR3 DNA sequence: TGTGCCAGCAGCTTACCCGTATACCCTAGATGGGGGTCGTACCAAGAGACCCAGTACTTC. This translates into CASSLPVYPRWGSYQETQYF.